These 22 T cell receptor beta chains were sequenced from one sample in a study of identical twins. TCRdb ran MiXCR on the 5' RACE reads and lists one entry per CDR3 protein. The repertoire holds some 240,000 distinct CDR3 sequences, with approximately 8.6% as singletons. Another study also made use of these data, one on yellow fever vaccine responses in identical twins.

Source material: CD8+ T cells sorted from blood. The receptors were sampled from a woman aged 18 to 35 in good health.

CDR3 protein: CASSPPEVRITEAFF. In nucleotides, the CDR3 is TGTGCCAGCAGTCCCCCTGAGGTTAGGATCACTGAAGCTTTCTTT. V is TRBV7-9 and J is TRBJ1-1; D remains ambiguous. V lost 6 bases, J lost 4 bases, and 18 bases lay in between. The CDR3 is 15 amino acids. The germline V gene encodes CDR1 SEHNR and CDR2 FQNEAQ (reference sequence).

The gene calls are TRBV6-6 and TRBJ1-5; no clear D gene. This CDR3 contains 12 residues. Germline loops: CDR1 MNHNY, CDR2 SVGAGI (reference sequence). Between the trimmed V and J ends, which lost 10 bases and 0 bases, there was a span of 7 bases. The CDR3 DNA follows: TGTGCCAACGGGAATAGCAATCAGCCCCAGCATTTT. Translating it yields CANGNSNQPQHF.

This clonotype was found many times. The rearrangement links TRBV15 to TRBJ2-2, with 13 bases fitting TRBD2. This CDR3 contains 16 residues. J lost 2 bases, V lost 5 bases, and 2 bases had no gene match. The germline CDR1 and CDR2 sequences are LNHNV and YYDKDF (reference sequence). CDR3: CATSGGLAGNTGELFF. The DNA of the CDR3 is TGTGCCACCAGCGGGGGACTAGCGGGAAACACCGGGGAGCTGTTTTTT.

In this sample, this clonotype turned up many times. The rearrangement links TRBV20-1 to TRBJ2-7; 8 nucleotides agree with TRBD1. Germline CDR1 DFQATT, CDR2 SNEGSKA (reference sequence). The CDR3 covers 14 residues. V was clipped by 5 bases and J by 2 bases; unmatched bases: 8. CDR3 sequence reads: CSARTGSRPYEQYF. The DNA for the CDR3 is TGCAGTGCTCGGACAGGGAGTAGGCCCTACGAGCAGTACTTC.

This clonotype was detected only a few times. The gene calls are TRBV2 and TRBJ1-6, with unresolved D. The ends were cut back, 1 base at V and 0 bases at J, with 7 bases in the middle. Germline V CDR1 and CDR2: SNHLY, FYNNEI. CDR3 length: 16 amino acids. CDR3 protein: CASSEGGSSYNSPLHF. CDR3 bases: TGTGCCAGCAGTGAAGGCGGAAGCTCCTATAATTCACCCCTCCACTTT.

This clonotype was seen repeatedly, ten times or more. The V gene is TRBV5-6, the J gene TRBJ2-7, with 7 bases fitting TRBD2. Germline trimming cut 5 bases from V and 2 bases from J; bases unmatched to any gene: 10. The CDR3 runs 15 residues. Germline loops: CDR1 SGHDT, CDR2 YYEEEE. This CDR3 is CASRERTRGTYEQYF. Here the CDR3 DNA reads TGTGCCAGCAGGGAAAGGACTAGGGGCACCTACGAGCAGTACTTC.

This clonotype was found a few times. V gene TRBV20-1 combines with J gene TRBJ2-1; D is uncertain. This CDR3 has 12 amino acids. Germline V gene data show CDR1 as DFQATT and CDR2 as SNEGSKA (reference sequence). V lost 6 bases and J 7 bases, leaving 13 bases between the germline ends. The CDR3 protein is CSANSNGNEQFF. Here the CDR3 DNA reads TGCAGTGCCAATAGCAATGGGAATGAGCAGTTCTTC.

This clonotype was observed at least ten times. The rearrangement uses TRBV7-9 and TRBJ2-7; D unresolved. Per the germline V gene, CDR1 is SEHNR and CDR2 is FQNEAQ (reference sequence). The ends were cut back, 5 bases at V and 2 bases at J, with 4 bases in the middle. The CDR3 sequence is 11 residues long. CDR3 sequence (DNA): TGTGCCAGCAGCACTGCCTACGAGCAGTACTTC. Translated: CASSTAYEQYF.

A few counts support this clonotype. The chain carries TRBV6-2 or TRBV6-3 and TRBJ2-5, with a weak D call TRBD1 (6 bases). The germline gives CDR1 MNHEY, CDR2 SVGEGT. This CDR3 has 14 amino acids. The V and J ends lost 5 bases and 5 bases respectively, with 15 bases between them. CDR3 residues: CASSPPGQWETQYF. The CDR3 DNA follows: TGTGCCAGCAGTCCTCCTGGACAGTGGGAGACCCAGTACTTC.

The chain combines TRBV28 with TRBJ2-3, with D hard to call. Germline V gene sequence: CDR1 MDHEN, CDR2 SYDVKM. V dropped 4 bases and J dropped 2 bases, with 7 bases sitting between them. This CDR3 has 13 residues. Written as DNA, the CDR3 is TGTGCCAGCAGTTCTTCTCTCACAGATACGCAGTATTTT. Translated, it gives CASSSSLTDTQYF.

The sample holds a few counts of this clonotype. V usage is TRBV3-1 and J usage is TRBJ2-7, with 12 bases lining up with TRBD2. CDR1 is LGHDT and CDR2 is YNNKEL in the germline V gene (reference sequence). CDR3 length equals 16 residues. V lost 0 bases and J lost 3; bases outside the gene matches: 3. The CDR3 sequence: CASSQDGLAGYYEQYF. The CDR3 bases are TGTGCCAGCAGCCAAGATGGACTAGCGGGGTACTACGAGCAGTACTTC.

This clonotype was detected many times. This rearrangement joins TRBV7-2 to TRBJ2-3, with D perhaps TRBD2 (6 bases). This CDR3 region has 15 residues. V was clipped by 1 base and J by 4 bases, with 12 bases between them. Germline V gene data show CDR1 as SGHTA and CDR2 as FQGNSA. The CDR3 nucleotides are TGTGCCAGCAGCTTAGTTTACGGGGGTGCAGATACGCAGTATTTT. Translated, it gives CASSLVYGGADTQYF.

The rearrangement uses TRBV12-3 or TRBV12-4 and TRBJ2-5; maybe TRBD1 (8 bases). Trimming stripped 5 bases from V and 3 bases from J, with 13 bases between. CDR3 length equals 14 residues. The DNA of the CDR3 is TGTGCCAGCAGTGTAACAGGGGGGGAAGAGACCCAGTACTTC. Its translation: CASSVTGGEETQYF.

The chain joins TRBV6-2 or TRBV6-3 to TRBJ2-1, with D perhaps matching TRBD2 (5 bases). CDR3 length: 16 amino acids. The germline CDR1 and CDR2 sequences are MNHEY and SVGEGT. V lost 4 bases to trimming and J lost 3 bases, with 16 bases between them. The CDR3 bases are TGTGCCAGCAGTTTTGTTGAGGGCAGTTTCTACAATGAGCAGTTCTTC. Protein product: CASSFVEGSFYNEQFF.

This chain links TRBV5-1 with TRBJ2-3; no clear D gene. CDR3 length equals 14 residues. Germline lookup yields CDR1 SGHRS and CDR2 YFSETQ. Trimming left V 2 bases short and J 6 bases short, with 13 bases between. The chain's CDR3 is CASSLEMPEDTQYF. The CDR3 DNA is TGCGCCAGCAGCTTAGAAATGCCAGAGGATACGCAGTATTTT.

This clonotype came up a few times. The chain carries TRBV18 and TRBJ1-1; maybe TRBD1 (5 bases). Germline V gene lookup returns CDR1 KGHSH and CDR2 LQKENI. This CDR3 contains 13 residues. Trimming took 8 bases from V and 4 from J, leaving 14 bases between them. The CDR3 region is CASRGGGSTEAFF. CDR3 sequence (DNA): TGTGCCAGCCGCGGGGGGGGATCCACTGAAGCTTTCTTT.

This clonotype was seen ten or more times. CDR3 nucleotides: TGCAGCGTCGGCGGGAGGCAAACCTACGAGCAGTACTTC. Protein product: CSVGGRQTYEQYF. The chain uses TRBV29-1 and TRBJ2-7; 8 bases align to TRBD2. The CDR3 loop spans 13 amino acids. V lost 6 bases and J lost 2; bases outside the gene matches: 6. Germline lookup yields CDR1 SQVTM and CDR2 ANQGSEA.

This clonotype was counted at least ten times. The genes are TRBV12-3 or TRBV12-4 and TRBJ2-5; TRBD2 agrees at 11 bases. The CDR3 length is 17 residues. With V trimmed by 5 bases and J by 4 bases, 12 bases remained unmatched. DNA for the CDR3: TGTGCCAGCAGTCACAGTCTAGCGGGGGGCCGGGGAGAGACCCAGTACTTC. Protein: CASSHSLAGGRGETQYF.

This clonotype was detected ten times or more. The DNA for the CDR3 is TGTGCCAGCAGTTTTACAGGGGTGTCCTACGAGCAGTACTTC. Encoded protein: CASSFTGVSYEQYF. The chain recombines TRBV12-3 or TRBV12-4 with TRBJ2-7; 7 bases map to TRBD1. This CDR3 spans 14 amino acids. Losses at the gene ends were 3 bases for V and 1 base for J; bases not matched to a gene: 3.

This chain joins TRBV29-1 and TRBJ1-1; D is perhaps TRBD1 (5 bases). Germline CDR1 SQVTM, CDR2 ANQGSEA. This CDR3 comprises 12 residues. The V end lost 1 base, the J end lost 8 bases, and 11 bases lay between the germline ends. The CDR3 region is CSVEVEGLEAFF. CDR3 nucleotide sequence: TGCAGCGTTGAAGTCGAGGGGTTAGAAGCTTTCTTT.

This clonotype was recorded a few times. The chain recombines TRBV7-9 with TRBJ2-5; 7 bases match TRBD2. CDR3 size: 14 residues. V was pared by 2 bases and J by 2 bases, with 2 bases of the junction left unmatched. Germline loops: CDR1 SEHNR, CDR2 FQNEAQ (reference sequence). CDR3 nucleotides: TGTGCCAGCAGCTTATTTAGCGGGCAAGAGACCCAGTACTTC. Residues: CASSLFSGQETQYF.

There are many counts of this clonotype. The rearrangement uses TRBV27 and TRBJ1-2, with a possible D match to TRBD1 (5 bases). V was trimmed by 7 bases and J by 4 bases, leaving 13 bases between them. Germline V gene lookup returns CDR1 MNHEY and CDR2 SMNVEV (reference sequence). This CDR3 is built from 13 residues. CDR3 sequence (DNA): TGTGCCAGCAAAGCAGGGACCACCTATGGCTACACCTTC. It encodes CASKAGTTYGYTF.